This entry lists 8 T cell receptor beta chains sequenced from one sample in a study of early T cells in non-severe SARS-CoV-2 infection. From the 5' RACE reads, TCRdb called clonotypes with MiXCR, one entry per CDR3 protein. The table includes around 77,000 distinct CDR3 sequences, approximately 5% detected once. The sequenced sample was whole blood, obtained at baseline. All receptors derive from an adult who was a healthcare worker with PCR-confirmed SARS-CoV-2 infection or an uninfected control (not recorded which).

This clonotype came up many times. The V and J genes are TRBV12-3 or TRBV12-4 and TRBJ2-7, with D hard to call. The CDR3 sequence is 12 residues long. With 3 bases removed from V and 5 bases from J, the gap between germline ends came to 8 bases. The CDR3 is CASSLGLNEQYF. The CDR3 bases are TGTGCCAGCAGTTTGGGGTTAAACGAGCAGTACTTC.

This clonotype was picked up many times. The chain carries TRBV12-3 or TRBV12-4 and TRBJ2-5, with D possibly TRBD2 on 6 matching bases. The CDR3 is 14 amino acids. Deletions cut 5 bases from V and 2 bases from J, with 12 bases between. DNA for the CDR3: TGTGCCAGCAGTAAGGGACTCACACAAGAGACCCAGTACTTC. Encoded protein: CASSKGLTQETQYF.

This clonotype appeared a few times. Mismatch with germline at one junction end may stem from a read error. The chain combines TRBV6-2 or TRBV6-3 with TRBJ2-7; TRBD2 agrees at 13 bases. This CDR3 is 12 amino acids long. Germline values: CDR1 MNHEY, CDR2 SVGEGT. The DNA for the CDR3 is TGTGCCAGCAGGACCGGGACTAGCGGGATGACGTTC. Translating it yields CASRTGTSGMTF.

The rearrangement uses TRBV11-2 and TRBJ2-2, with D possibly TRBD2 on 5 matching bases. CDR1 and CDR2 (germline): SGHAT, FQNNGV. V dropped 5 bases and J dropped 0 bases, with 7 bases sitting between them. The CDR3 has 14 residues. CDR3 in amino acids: CASSTGTNTGELFF. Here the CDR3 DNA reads TGTGCCAGCAGCACGGGAACGAACACCGGGGAGCTGTTTTTT.

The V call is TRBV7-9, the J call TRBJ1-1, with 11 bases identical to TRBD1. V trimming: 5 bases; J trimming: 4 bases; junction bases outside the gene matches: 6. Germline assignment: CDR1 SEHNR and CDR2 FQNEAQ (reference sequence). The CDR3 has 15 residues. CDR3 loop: CASSQRDRGTTEAFF. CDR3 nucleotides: TGTGCCAGCAGCCAAAGGGACAGGGGGACCACTGAAGCTTTCTTT.

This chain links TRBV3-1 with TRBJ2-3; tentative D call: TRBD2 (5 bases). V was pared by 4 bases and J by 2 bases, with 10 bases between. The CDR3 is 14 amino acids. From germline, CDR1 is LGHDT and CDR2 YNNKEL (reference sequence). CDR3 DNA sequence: TGTGCCAGCAGCCGAGCGGATCTCACAGATACGCAGTATTTT. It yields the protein CASSRADLTDTQYF.

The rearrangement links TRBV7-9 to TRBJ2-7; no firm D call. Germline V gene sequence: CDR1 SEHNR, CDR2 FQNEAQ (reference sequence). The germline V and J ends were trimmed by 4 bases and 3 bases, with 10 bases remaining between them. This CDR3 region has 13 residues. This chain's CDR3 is CASSSAVNYEQYF. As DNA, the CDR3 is TGTGCCAGCAGCTCGGCCGTGAACTACGAGCAGTACTTC.

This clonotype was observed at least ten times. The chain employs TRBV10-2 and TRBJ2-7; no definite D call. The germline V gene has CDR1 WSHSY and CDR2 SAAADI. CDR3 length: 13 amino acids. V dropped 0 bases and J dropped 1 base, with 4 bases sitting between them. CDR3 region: CASSESSSYEQYF. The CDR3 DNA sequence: TGCGCCAGCAGTGAGTCCTCGTCCTACGAGCAGTACTTC.